The 5 T cell receptor beta chains given below trace back to one sample, sequenced in a study of blood T cell repertoires in COVID-19. Repertoires were generated with immunoSEQ multiplex PCR, while TCRdb's copy carries only in-frame clones and drops some. The table lists 150,000 to 190,000 clones, over 60% of them singletons. The sample comprised peripheral blood. These receptors all come from a woman at least 80 years old with acute or convalescent COVID-19.

This clone was seen a handful of times. V is TRBV18 and J is TRBJ2-7, with 7 bases identical to TRBD2. This CDR3 is 14 amino acids long. The V gene end was trimmed by 2 bases and the J gene end by 6 bases; junction bases not matched to a gene: 7. CDR1 is KGHSH and CDR2 is LQKENI in the germline V gene. The DNA for the CDR3 is TGTGCCAGCTCACCAGACGGTAGCGGGCGCGAGCAGTACTTC. Its protein is CASSPDGSGREQYF.

V usage is TRBV3-1 (or the pseudogene TRBV3-2) and J usage is TRBJ2-5; 10 positions match TRBD2. CDR3 length: 15 residues. CDR1 LGHDT and CDR2 YNNKEL come from the germline V gene (reference sequence). Germline trimming cut 2 bases from V and 5 bases from J; bases unmatched to any gene: 5. The CDR3 here is CASSQWTSGGETQYF. The CDR3 nucleotides read TGTGCCAGCAGCCAATGGACTAGCGGAGGGGAGACCCAGTACTTC.

There are a few counts of this clone. The chain is built from TRBV27 and TRBJ1-1; a possible D gene is TRBD1 (6 bases). Germline V gene data show CDR1 as MNHEY and CDR2 as SMNVEV (reference sequence). The CDR3 is made up of 14 amino acids. Trimming cost V 0 bases and J 5 bases, with 10 bases left between them. The CDR3 spells CASSLSLDRTEAFF. CDR3 bases: TGTGCCAGCAGTTTATCTCTCGACAGGACTGAAGCTTTCTTT.

This chain joins TRBV6-5 and TRBJ1-2; D gene uncertain. This CDR3 is 13 amino acids long. CDR1 and CDR2 from the germline V gene are MNHEY and SVGAGI. Trimming removed 4 bases from V and 0 bases from J, with 6 bases in between. The CDR3 sequence: CASSFGPNYGYTF. CDR3 nucleotides: TGTGCCAGCAGTTTTGGCCCTAACTATGGCTACACCTTC.

This clone was recorded a few times. V and J are TRBV6-1 and TRBJ1-1, with D hard to call. Germline V gene lookup returns CDR1 MNHNS and CDR2 SASEGT. The germline V and J ends were trimmed by 2 bases and 4 bases, with 11 bases remaining between them. The CDR3 runs 14 residues. This chain's CDR3 is CASSEIWEGTEAFF. DNA for the CDR3: TGTGCCAGCAGTGAAATCTGGGAGGGCACTGAAGCTTTCTTT.